The clone carrying this T cell receptor beta chain was counted ten times or more. Its antigen is unknown. This specimen comes from a study of T cells in Graves' hyperthyroidism and ophthalmopathy. Findings and caveats of the study: Among thyroid clonotypes expanded above 0.001, most also appeared in blood. Ophthalmopathy stood apart from stable hyperthyroidism in a 13 V-J model.

V dropped 6 bases and J dropped 0 bases, with 8 bases sitting between them. The CDR3 has 13 residues. CDR1 and CDR2 from the germline V gene are MNHEY and SMNVEV (reference sequence). Uncontrolled infection, other autoimmune disease, pregnancy or lactation excluded patients. PBMCs were sourced from more than 7.5 ml fresh peripheral blood. TCR beta CDR3 regions were amplified from RNA. The primer set for the first-round RT-PCR of the TCR CDR3 was HTBI. TCRdb re-called the multiplex PCR reads through MiXCR, storing one row per CDR3 protein. This table holds around 500,000 distinct CDR3 sequences, under 25% found once.

This sequence originates from an older woman with Graves' ophthalmopathy. The sample taken for sequencing was blood. V and J are TRBV27 and TRBJ1-1; D gene unclear. DNA for the CDR3: TGTGCCAGCAGAGAGGGTATGAACACTGAAGCTTTCTTT. This encodes CASREGMNTEAFF.